A selection of T cell receptor beta chains follows, all from one sample in a study of neoadjuvant anti-PD-1 for oral cavity cancer. Clones were read by immunoSEQ multiplex PCR, and TCRdb kept only the in-frame ones, dropping some. The sample includes more than 15,000 clones, around 66% of them seen just once. Sequencing was performed on PBMCs, taken before nivolumab (anti-PD-1) treatment. The receptors here all came from a person aged 35-79 years with oral cavity squamous cell carcinoma. The CDR3 runs from the conserved cysteine through the conserved F or W. The D gene is left open where the match is weak. Expanded clones are given a class, and other clones once, few, many or no size at all.

d_call: NA
j_call: TRBJ1-2
clone_size: NA
v_call: TRBV10-3
cdr3_nt: TGTGCCATCAGTGAGTCTTTGAACGGTCAGTTAGAGGAAGATGGCTACACCTTC
cdr3_aa: CAISESLNGQLEEDGYTF

d_call: NA
j_call: TRBJ1-5
clone_size: NA
v_call: TRBV6-1
cdr3_nt: TGTGCCAGTCGAGAAACCGAGGCCCAGCATTTT
cdr3_aa: CASRETEAQHF

d_call: TRBD1
j_call: TRBJ1-2
clone_size: few
v_call: TRBV5-1
cdr3_nt: TGCGCCAGCAGCGGGACAGGGAAGGACTATGGCTACACCTTC
cdr3_aa: CASSGTGKDYGYTF

d_call: TRBD1
j_call: TRBJ1-5
clone_size: NA
v_call: TRBV29-1
cdr3_nt: TGCAGCGTTGCGACAGGGGATCAGCCCCAGCATTTT
cdr3_aa: CSVATGDQPQHF

d_call: NA
j_call: TRBJ2-5
clone_size: once
v_call: TRBV7-9
cdr3_nt: TGTGCCAGCAGCTCTAAACGGACGGGCGGAGGAGAGACCCAGTACTTC
cdr3_aa: CASSSKRTGGGETQYF

d_call: NA
j_call: TRBJ1-5
clone_size: NA
v_call: TRBV30
cdr3_nt: TGTGCCTGGAGTGTATCAGACAGCGGCAATCAGCCCCAGCATTTT
cdr3_aa: CAWSVSDSGNQPQHF

d_call: NA
j_call: TRBJ1-2
clone_size: once
v_call: TRBV6-1
cdr3_nt: TGTGCCAGCAGTGAATACCCGAGGGGGGCGAATGGCTACACCTTC
cdr3_aa: CASSEYPRGANGYTF

d_call: NA
j_call: TRBJ1-5
clone_size: NA
v_call: TRBV19
cdr3_nt: TGTGCCAGTAGTCTGGCCTATAGCAATCAGCCCCAGCATTTT
cdr3_aa: CASSLAYSNQPQHF

d_call: TRBD2
j_call: TRBJ2-5
clone_size: NA
v_call: TRBV10-3
cdr3_nt: TGTGCCATCAGTGAGTCCGGGTTAGCGGGAGGTCCCTTCCAAGAGACCCAGTACTTC
cdr3_aa: CAISESGLAGGPFQETQYF

d_call: NA
j_call: TRBJ2-5
clone_size: NA
v_call: TRBV2
cdr3_nt: TGTGCCAGCACTTCTCGAGAGACCCAGTACTTC
cdr3_aa: CASTSRETQYF

d_call: NA
j_call: TRBJ1-2
clone_size: NA
v_call: TRBV29-1
cdr3_nt: TGCAGCGTTGCAACACCTACTTTTACCAATGGCTACACCTTC
cdr3_aa: CSVATPTFTNGYTF

d_call: NA
j_call: TRBJ2-3
clone_size: NA
v_call: TRBV2
cdr3_nt: TGTGCCAGCAAACAGGGGACTAGCACAGATACGCAGTATTTT
cdr3_aa: CASKQGTSTDTQYF

d_call: NA
j_call: TRBJ2-1
clone_size: few
v_call: TRBV5-5
cdr3_nt: TGTGCCAGCAGCGCTGGGGGTCAAGTTGAGCAGTTCTTC
cdr3_aa: CASSAGGQVEQFF

d_call: NA
j_call: TRBJ1-2
clone_size: NA
v_call: TRBV9
cdr3_nt: TGTGCCAGCAGCGTAGGGGGGCAAGGTGGTGGCTACACCTTC
cdr3_aa: CASSVGGQGGGYTF

d_call: TRBD2
j_call: TRBJ2-5
clone_size: NA
v_call: TRBV7-9
cdr3_nt: TGTGCCAGCAGCTTCGCCGGGACTAGCGGGAGGGTTGAGACCCAGTACTTC
cdr3_aa: CASSFAGTSGRVETQYF

d_call: TRBD1
j_call: TRBJ1-5
clone_size: few
v_call: TRBV10-3
cdr3_nt: TGTGCCATCAGCCGGGACAGGCGTCAGCCCCAGCATTTT
cdr3_aa: CAISRDRRQPQHF

d_call: NA
j_call: TRBJ1-1
clone_size: NA
v_call: TRBV6-1
cdr3_nt: TGTGCCAGCAGCAACGAGGTGAGAACTGAAGCTTTCTTT
cdr3_aa: CASSNEVRTEAFF

d_call: NA
j_call: TRBJ1-1
clone_size: NA
v_call: TRBV6-5
cdr3_nt: TGTGCCAGCAGCCCGGACGGCTACACTGAAGCTTTCTTT
cdr3_aa: CASSPDGYTEAFF

d_call: TRBD2
j_call: TRBJ2-3
clone_size: once
v_call: TRBV6-1
cdr3_nt: TGTGCCAGCAGTGAAGGAGATAGCGGGAGAGTAAGCACAGATACGCAGTATTTT
cdr3_aa: CASSEGDSGRVSTDTQYF

d_call: NA
j_call: TRBJ1-5
clone_size: NA
v_call: TRBV28
cdr3_nt: TGTGCCAGCAGTTTATACCTTGGGGACTCCAGCAATCAGCCCCAGCATTTT
cdr3_aa: CASSLYLGDSSNQPQHF

d_call: NA
j_call: TRBJ2-5
clone_size: NA
v_call: TRBV7-8
cdr3_nt: TGTGCCAGCAGCTGGCTGGGTGCCCAAGAGACCCAGTACTTC
cdr3_aa: CASSWLGAQETQYF

d_call: TRBD1
j_call: TRBJ1-2
clone_size: NA
v_call: TRBV23-1
cdr3_nt: TGCGCCTCCGATTTTGCCGGGACAGCCCCAGGCTACACCTTC
cdr3_aa: CASDFAGTAPGYTF

d_call: NA
j_call: TRBJ1-1
clone_size: once
v_call: TRBV7-9
cdr3_nt: TGTGCCAGCAGTGACTCGGGTCCCCCTTCGAACACTGAAGCTTTCTTT
cdr3_aa: CASSDSGPPSNTEAFF

d_call: TRBD1
j_call: TRBJ1-1
clone_size: NA
v_call: TRBV11-2
cdr3_nt: TGTGCCAGCAGCCCCGGCGACAGGGTCAAATCTGAAGCTTTCTTT
cdr3_aa: CASSPGDRVKSEAFF

d_call: TRBD1
j_call: TRBJ2-7
clone_size: few
v_call: TRBV29-1
cdr3_nt: TGCAGCGTAGCGACAGGGGGCTACGAGCAGTACTTC
cdr3_aa: CSVATGGYEQYF

d_call: NA
j_call: TRBJ2-7
clone_size: NA
v_call: TRBV6-1
cdr3_nt: TGTGCCAGCAGTGTGAGGGGGGGAAGCTACGAGCAGTACTTC
cdr3_aa: CASSVRGGSYEQYF

d_call: NA
j_call: TRBJ2-7
clone_size: NA
v_call: TRBV6-6
cdr3_nt: TGTGCCACCCGGTTGGACAAGGGCGAGCAGTACTTC
cdr3_aa: CATRLDKGEQYF

d_call: NA
j_call: TRBJ2-6
clone_size: NA
v_call: TRBV30
cdr3_nt: TGTGCCTGGAGTGTACAGTCTGGGGCCAACGTCCTGACTTTC
cdr3_aa: CAWSVQSGANVLTF

d_call: NA
j_call: TRBJ2-1
clone_size: once
v_call: TRBV7-2
cdr3_nt: TGTGCCAGCAGCTTTGTGGGAGGGGGAGGGAATGAGCAGTTCTTC
cdr3_aa: CASSFVGGGGNEQFF

d_call: TRBD1
j_call: TRBJ2-7
clone_size: NA
v_call: TRBV6-5
cdr3_nt: TGTGCCAGCAGTTACCGGACAGGGGGTTGGTACTTC
cdr3_aa: CASSYRTGGWYF

d_call: TRBD1
j_call: TRBJ2-7
clone_size: few
v_call: TRBV2
cdr3_nt: TGTGCCAAAGGACAGGGAAGTGGCGAGCAGTACTTC
cdr3_aa: CAKGQGSGEQYF

d_call: NA
j_call: TRBJ2-5
clone_size: NA
v_call: TRBV2
cdr3_nt: TGTGCCAGCAGTGAAGGTGCTACGAACCAAGAGACCCAGTACTTC
cdr3_aa: CASSEGATNQETQYF

d_call: NA
j_call: TRBJ2-7
clone_size: NA
v_call: TRBV6-6
cdr3_nt: TGTGCCAGCGGACCGATCTACGAGCAGTACTTC
cdr3_aa: CASGPIYEQYF

d_call: NA
j_call: TRBJ2-2
clone_size: NA
v_call: TRBV9
cdr3_nt: TGTGCCAGCAACGCCCAGAACACCGGGGAGCTGTTTTTT
cdr3_aa: CASNAQNTGELFF

d_call: TRBD1
j_call: TRBJ1-2
clone_size: NA
v_call: TRBV7-9
cdr3_nt: TGTGCCAGCAGCTTAGCCGGGACAGGGGGCGCGTATACCTTC
cdr3_aa: CASSLAGTGGAYTF

d_call: NA
j_call: TRBJ1-2
clone_size: NA
v_call: TRBV19
cdr3_nt: TGTGCCAGTAGTATGACAGTCGACTATGGCTACACCTTC
cdr3_aa: CASSMTVDYGYTF

d_call: NA
j_call: TRBJ2-7
clone_size: NA
v_call: TRBV30
cdr3_nt: TGTGCCTGGAGACGTGGTAGCTCCTACGAGCAGTACTTC
cdr3_aa: CAWRRGSSYEQYF

d_call: NA
j_call: TRBJ1-1
clone_size: NA
v_call: TRBV27
cdr3_nt: TGTGCCAGCAGTTGGGGGGGGCGAAACACTGAAGCTTTCTTT
cdr3_aa: CASSWGGRNTEAFF

d_call: NA
j_call: TRBJ2-7
clone_size: few
v_call: TRBV10-2
cdr3_nt: TGCGCCAGCAGTGAGTCTGACGGGATCTACGAGCAGTACTTC
cdr3_aa: CASSESDGIYEQYF

d_call: NA
j_call: TRBJ2-6
clone_size: NA
v_call: TRBV9
cdr3_nt: TGTGCCAGCAGCGCCTATCCTCCCTCTGGGGCCAACGTCCTGACTTTC
cdr3_aa: CASSAYPPSGANVLTF

d_call: NA
j_call: TRBJ2-7
clone_size: medium-sized
v_call: TRBV25-1
cdr3_nt: TGTGCCAGCAGTGAAATAGGGGCGAACGAGCAGTACTTC
cdr3_aa: CASSEIGANEQYF

d_call: TRBD1
j_call: TRBJ2-7
clone_size: NA
v_call: TRBV9
cdr3_nt: TGTGCCAGCAGTCGACAGGGGGCTTACGAGCAGTACTTC
cdr3_aa: CASSRQGAYEQYF

d_call: NA
j_call: TRBJ2-7
clone_size: few
v_call: TRBV7-2
cdr3_nt: TGTGCCAGCAGCTTAAGCAGATCCTACGAGCAGTACTTC
cdr3_aa: CASSLSRSYEQYF

d_call: TRBD1
j_call: TRBJ1-2
clone_size: NA
v_call: TRBV6-5
cdr3_nt: TGTGCCAGCAGCCCCGGGACAGGAACTAACTATGGCTACACCTTC
cdr3_aa: CASSPGTGTNYGYTF

d_call: TRBD2
j_call: TRBJ2-7
clone_size: NA
v_call: TRBV6-5
cdr3_nt: TGTGCCAGCACCCCCCATAGCGGGAGGGACGAGCAGTACTTC
cdr3_aa: CASTPHSGRDEQYF

d_call: NA
j_call: TRBJ2-7
clone_size: NA
v_call: TRBV2
cdr3_nt: TGTGCCAGCACCCCGGACAGCAGTTACGAGCAGTACTTC
cdr3_aa: CASTPDSSYEQYF

d_call: TRBD2
j_call: TRBJ2-5
clone_size: NA
v_call: TRBV5-1
cdr3_nt: TGCGCCAGCAGCCGAACTAGCGGGAGTGAGACCCAGTACTTC
cdr3_aa: CASSRTSGSETQYF

d_call: NA
j_call: TRBJ2-2
clone_size: once
v_call: TRBV4-2
cdr3_nt: TGTGCCAGCAGCCATACCATCGGTACCGGGGAGCTGTTTTTT
cdr3_aa: CASSHTIGTGELFF

d_call: NA
j_call: TRBJ1-3
clone_size: NA
v_call: TRBV10-3
cdr3_nt: TGTGCCATCAGTGAGCAGGGGACCTCTGGAAACACCATATATTTT
cdr3_aa: CAISEQGTSGNTIYF

d_call: NA
j_call: TRBJ2-7
clone_size: NA
v_call: TRBV7-8
cdr3_nt: TGTGCCAGCAGCTTAGTAGCTGGGGCCGGAGCCGAGCAGTACTTC
cdr3_aa: CASSLVAGAGAEQYF

d_call: TRBD1
j_call: TRBJ2-3
clone_size: NA
v_call: TRBV6-5
cdr3_nt: TGTGCCAGCAGAAGACAGGGCGCTAGCACAGATACGCAGTATTTT
cdr3_aa: CASRRQGASTDTQYF